These 18 T cell receptor beta chains came from one sample sequenced in a study of blood T cell repertoires in COVID-19. Assay used: immunoSEQ multiplex PCR; TCRdb lists only in-frame clones, some missing. This table holds some 490,000 clones, 80% to 90% found once. The sequencing input was peripheral blood. The receptor source for this set is a human donor in a cohort sampled during active COVID-19.

This chain connects TRBV18 to TRBJ1-1, with D hard to call. CDR1 is KGHSH and CDR2 is LQKENI in the germline V gene. CDR3 length: 12 residues. Trimming pared 6 bases from V and 8 bases from J, leaving 13 bases between. CDR3 nucleotide sequence: TGTGCCAGCTCTTCGGGGATCGGGGAAGCTTTCTTT. Translating it yields CASSSGIGEAFF.

The chain links TRBV29-1 to TRBJ2-7; D is unclear. With 4 bases removed from V and 2 bases from J, the gap between germline ends came to 9 bases. CDR3 length: 12 residues. CDR1 is SQVTM, CDR2 ANQGSEA, per germline. The CDR3, as DNA: TGCAGCGTTGGAGACAATGCCTACGAGCAGTACTTC. Translation: CSVGDNAYEQYF.

J is TRBJ1-1 and V is TRBV7-2, with D tentatively TRBD1 (5 bases). V shed 0 bases and J shed 1 base, with 9 bases lying between them. The CDR3 runs 15 residues. Germline-derived CDR1 and CDR2 are SGHTA and FQGNSA. This CDR3 is CASSLAGTGNTEAFF. For the CDR3, the DNA is TGTGCCAGCAGCTTAGCGGGAACAGGGAACACTGAAGCTTTCTTT.

The chain recombines TRBV19 with TRBJ2-7; 7 bases map to TRBD1. Germline V CDR1 and CDR2: LNHDA, SQIVND (reference sequence). V lost 9 bases, J lost 2 bases, and 16 bases stayed unmatched. The CDR3 spans 16 residues. The CDR3 nucleotides are TGTGCCAGGATCACTCCCCGGACAGGAGGTCCCTACGAGCAGTACTTC. It codes for CARITPRTGGPYEQYF.

The J gene is TRBJ1-2, the V gene TRBV4-2; D uncertain. Trimming removed 0 bases from V and 7 bases from J, with 15 bases in between. The CDR3 runs to 15 residues. CDR1 is LGHNA and CDR2 is YNFKEQ in the germline V gene. The CDR3 is CASSQDVRGMPGYTF. The CDR3 DNA is TGTGCCAGCAGCCAAGATGTACGCGGGATGCCTGGCTACACCTTC.

The genes are TRBV3-1 (or the pseudogene TRBV3-2) and TRBJ1-6, with D hard to call. V was cut by 1 base and J by 7 bases, with 11 bases left in between. Germline V gene sequence: CDR1 LGHDT, CDR2 YNNKEL (reference sequence). The CDR3 is 15 amino acids. CDR3 in DNA: TGTGCCAGCAGCCAAGGTCCGGGTGTAAATTCACCCCTCCACTTT. Translated, it gives CASSQGPGVNSPLHF.

This chain links TRBV6-1 with TRBJ2-1; D is possibly TRBD1 (5 bases). V lost 2 bases to trimming and J lost 0 bases, with 8 bases between them. The CDR3 is made up of 15 amino acids. Germline CDR1 and CDR2: MNHNS and SASEGT. The CDR3 DNA is TGTGCCAGCAGTGAACAGGGTAGCTCCTACAATGAGCAGTTCTTC. Protein product: CASSEQGSSYNEQFF.

This chain connects TRBV27 to TRBJ2-7; 9 bases agree with TRBD2. Germline V gene lookup returns CDR1 MNHEY and CDR2 SMNVEV (reference sequence). The trim removed 0 bases at V and 0 bases at J, leaving 0 bases unmatched. The CDR3 has 15 amino acids. The CDR3 loop is CASSLSTSGSYEQYF. CDR3 DNA: TGTGCCAGCAGTTTATCGACTAGCGGCTCCTACGAGCAGTACTTC.

The rearrangement links TRBV19 to TRBJ1-5; 7 bases are shared with TRBD1. V shed 6 bases and J 7 bases; nucleotides not matched to a gene: 6. The CDR3 is 13 residues long. CDR1 LNHDA and CDR2 SQIVND come from the germline V gene (reference sequence). The CDR3: CASSGQAGQPQHF. In DNA form, the CDR3 reads TGTGCCAGTAGCGGACAGGCGGGGCAGCCCCAGCATTTT. Full variable domain (missing parts from reference TRBV19 and TRBJ1-5): DGGITQSPKYLFRKEGQNVTLSCEQNLNHDAMYWYRQDPGQGLRLIYYSQIVNDFQKGDIAEGYSVSREKKESFPLTVTSAQKNPTAFYLCASSGQAGQPQHFGDGTRLSIL.

The rearrangement joins TRBV5-6 to TRBJ2-5; the match to TRBD1 covers 9 bases. Germline values: CDR1 SGHDT, CDR2 YYEEEE. CDR3 length: 15 residues. J gave up 4 bases and V 2 bases, and 6 bases lay outside the gene matches. CDR3 sequence reads: CASSFWTGEGETQYF. CDR3 nucleotides: TGTGCCAGCAGCTTCTGGACAGGGGAGGGAGAGACCCAGTACTTC.

This clone was seen only a few times. CDR3 residues: CAWSVRRAGVRKDTQYF. CDR3 coding DNA: TGTGCCTGGAGTGTACGGAGAGCGGGAGTTAGGAAAGATACGCAGTATTTT. The chain joins TRBV30 to TRBJ2-3; the match to TRBD2 covers 8 bases. Unmatched junction bases numbered 13, after V lost 0 bases and J lost 5 bases. CDR1 is GTSNPN and CDR2 is SVGIG in the germline V gene (reference sequence). The CDR3 loop spans 17 amino acids.

The J gene is TRBJ2-6, the V gene TRBV11-2; maybe TRBD2 (6 bases). The CDR3 totals 16 residues. Germline V CDR1 and CDR2: SGHAT, FQNNGV. The V and J ends lost 3 bases and 2 bases respectively, with 11 bases between them. The DNA of the CDR3 is TGTGCCAGCAGCTTTGGGGGGTCAACTGGGGCCAACGTCCTGACTTTC. It is translated as CASSFGGSTGANVLTF.

The CDR3 here is CASSLEVGSSYNEQFF. In DNA, the CDR3 is TGTGCCAGCAGCTTGGAGGTCGGGAGCTCCTACAATGAGCAGTTCTTC. The chain combines TRBV7-6 with TRBJ2-1; possibly TRBD2 for D (6 bases). The ends were cut back, 3 bases at V and 0 bases at J, with 12 bases in the middle. Germline V gene data show CDR1 as SGHVS and CDR2 as FNYEAQ. The CDR3 contains 16 residues.

This chain uses TRBV29-1 with TRBJ2-1; TRBD1 aligns across 7 bases. From germline, CDR1 is SQVTM and CDR2 ANQGSEA. This CDR3 has 13 amino acids. V was pared by 2 bases and J by 6 bases, with 4 bases of the junction left unmatched. The CDR3 region is CSVEFGTVNEQFF. CDR3 DNA: TGCAGCGTTGAATTTGGGACAGTCAATGAGCAGTTCTTC.

The chain links TRBV21-1 to TRBJ2-7; the table calls TRBD2, which could not be checked here. TRBV21-1 is given as a pseudogene. CDR3 length: 17 amino acids. CDR3 sequence reads: CASSRRSGTSDGNEQYF. Here the CDR3 DNA reads TGTGCCAGCAGCAGACGTTCCGGGACTAGCGACGGGAACGAGCAGTACTTC.

This chain links TRBV19 with TRBJ1-1, with TRBD1 matching over 8 bases. Germline CDR1 is LNHDA and CDR2 is SQIVND (reference sequence). The CDR3 is 13 amino acids. V was pared by 8 bases and J by 5 bases, with 7 bases of the junction left unmatched. The CDR3 sequence is CASRRQGWTEAFF. CDR3 nucleotides: TGTGCCAGTCGCCGACAGGGGTGGACTGAAGCTTTCTTT.

The rearrangement links TRBV20-1 to TRBJ2-7; TRBD2 agrees at 7 bases. CDR3 length: 13 residues. Germline V gene sequence: CDR1 DFQATT, CDR2 SNEGSKA (reference sequence). The V segment lost 3 bases and the J segment 6 bases; nucleotides outside the gene matches: 8. The CDR3 DNA reads TGCAGTGCTAGTCCCGCGGGAGTAAGCGAGCAGTACTTC. This translates into CSASPAGVSEQYF.

The chain has TRBV10-3 and TRBJ2-7; TRBD2 matches at 10 bases. Germline V gene sequence: CDR1 ENHRY, CDR2 SYGVKD. The CDR3 contains 18 residues. With 0 bases clipped from V and 4 bases from J, the junction kept 12 bases outside the gene matches. For the CDR3, the DNA is TGTGCCATCAGTGAGTCGGGGCTAGCGGGAGTATCAGAGTACGAGCAGTACTTC. Its translation is CAISESGLAGVSEYEQYF.